The 15 T cell receptor beta chains below were found in one sample sequenced in a study of shared clonotypes between healthy human individuals. Sequencing was performed with immunoSEQ multiplex PCR; in TCRdb, only in-frame clones are kept and a portion is missing. The top ten hold approximately 12% of the sample, which has about 480,000 clones, more than 65% seen once. Sequencing was done on a sample of PBMCs. Receptors originate from a woman between 40 and 50 years old in good health. Some clones in this sample may be carry-over from other donors' samples.

V usage is TRBV7-9 and J usage is TRBJ1-1; tentative D call: TRBD1 (5 bases). The V gene's germline CDR1 is SEHNR and CDR2 FQNEAQ (reference sequence). The CDR3 contains 15 residues. V gave up 5 bases and J gave up 5 bases, with 18 bases separating them. DNA of the CDR3: TGTGCCAGCAGCCGGCCCCAGGGCTCTTTGACTGAAGCTTTCTTT. Its protein product is CASSRPQGSLTEAFF.

This clone was seen only once. The chain recombines TRBV7-2 with TRBJ2-1; no reliable D call. Germline V gene data show CDR1 as SGHTA and CDR2 as FQGNSA. CDR3 length: 15 amino acids. With 1 base removed from V and 0 bases from J, the gap between germline ends came to 7 bases. The CDR3 sequence is CASSLDSNSYNEQFF. The CDR3 DNA sequence: TGTGCCAGCAGCTTAGACTCTAACTCCTACAATGAGCAGTTCTTC.

This chain links TRBV11-2 with TRBJ2-1; D is ambiguous. The CDR3 has 14 residues. Germline V CDR1 and CDR2: SGHAT, FQNNGV. V was shortened by 4 bases and J by 5 bases, with 12 bases between the two germline ends. The CDR3 reads CASSSRVANNEQFF. The CDR3 coding sequence is TGTGCCAGCAGCTCCAGAGTAGCCAACAATGAGCAGTTCTTC.

This chain connects TRBV7-9 to TRBJ2-7; a possible D gene is TRBD1 (6 bases). The length of the CDR3 is 15 residues. Germline V CDR1 and CDR2: SEHNR, FQNEAQ (reference sequence). The germline V and J ends were trimmed by 5 bases and 7 bases, with 21 bases remaining between them. CDR3 amino acids: CASSASGTTEGEQYF. CDR3 in DNA: TGTGCCAGCAGCGCCTCCGGGACAACCGAGGGGGAGCAGTACTTC.

This sequence joins TRBV7-3 and TRBJ2-1, with 8 bases that match TRBD1. V shed 3 bases and J 8 bases; nucleotides not matched to a gene: 15. This CDR3 spans 17 amino acids. CDR1 SGHTA and CDR2 FQGTGA come from the germline V gene. DNA for the CDR3: TGTGCCAGCAGCTTGCTACCTCCGGGACAGGCAAGGGATGAGCAGTTCTTC. Protein product: CASSLLPPGQARDEQFF.

The rearrangement joins TRBV28 to TRBJ2-1; TRBD2 agrees at 8 bases. The J segment lost 5 bases and the V segment lost 7 bases, leaving 4 bases of the junction unmatched. The CDR3 consists of 13 residues. Germline V gene lookup returns CDR1 MDHEN and CDR2 SYDVKM. The CDR3 bases are TGTGCCAGCATGAGCGGGGGACACAATGAGCAGTTCTTC. As protein: CASMSGGHNEQFF.

The chain employs TRBV7-6 and TRBJ2-1, with 11 bases that match TRBD2. Trimming at V came to 1 base and at J to 7 bases, leaving 6 bases not matched to a gene. CDR1 and CDR2 from the germline V gene are SGHVS and FNYEAQ. The CDR3 covers 16 residues. Written as DNA, the CDR3 is TGTGCCAGCAGCTTAGGGTTAGCGGGAGGGGTGAATGAGCAGTTCTTC. Protein: CASSLGLAGGVNEQFF. The entire variable domain, with the rest obtained from reference TRBV7-6 and TRBJ2-1, is as follows: GAGVSQSPRYKVTKRGQDVALRCDPISGHVSLYWYRQALGQGPEFLTYFNYEAQQDKSGLPNDRFSAERPEGSISTLTIQRTEQRDSAMYRCASSLGLAGGVNEQFFGPGTRLTVL.

The chain combines TRBV20-1 with TRBJ2-5; D may be TRBD1 or TRBD2 (5 bases each). V was shortened by 0 bases and J by 6 bases, with 5 bases between the two germline ends. Germline-derived CDR1 and CDR2 are DFQATT and SNEGSKA (reference sequence). The CDR3 is made up of 11 amino acids. The DNA of the CDR3 is TGCAGTGCTAGAGAGGGACAGACCCAGTACTTC. Its translation is CSAREGQTQYF.

The J gene is TRBJ2-7, the V gene TRBV7-6, with D perhaps TRBD1 or TRBD2 (5 bases each). Germline lookup yields CDR1 SGHVS and CDR2 FNYEAQ. The CDR3 runs to 18 residues. V was shortened by 6 bases and J by 3 bases, with 27 bases between the two germline ends. In DNA form, the CDR3 reads TGTGCCAGCAGTTCTCAGCAGAGCCGGGACGATTATATCTACGAGCAGTACTTC. Translation: CASSSQQSRDDYIYEQYF.

The rearrangement uses TRBV7-9 and TRBJ2-3, with 8 nucleotides matching TRBD2. Unmatched junction bases numbered 5, after V lost 2 bases and J lost 4 bases. CDR3 length: 15 residues. Germline values: CDR1 SEHNR, CDR2 FQNEAQ (reference sequence). The CDR3 protein is CASSLTGTRADTQYF. The CDR3, as DNA: TGTGCCAGCAGCTTAACCGGGACTAGAGCAGATACGCAGTATTTT. The variable domain in full, completed from reference TRBV7-9 and TRBJ2-3, reads DTGVSQNPRHKITKRGQNVTFRCDPISEHNRLYWYRQTLGQGPEFLTYFQNEAQLEKSRLLSDRFSAERPKGSFSTLEIQRTEQGDSAMYLCASSLTGTRADTQYFGPGTRLTVL.

The V and J genes are TRBV2 and TRBJ2-7; 7 nucleotides align to TRBD1. Germline V gene data show CDR1 as SNHLY and CDR2 as FYNNEI. This CDR3 is 16 amino acids long. Trimming at V came to 1 base and at J to 3 bases, leaving 9 bases not matched to a gene. DNA for the CDR3: TGTGCCAGCAGTGAAGGGCCGACAGGGCCGCGCTACGAGCAGTACTTC. The encoded protein is CASSEGPTGPRYEQYF.

The rearrangement joins TRBV7-6 to TRBJ2-1; D is ambiguous. This CDR3 is 15 amino acids long. Germline V gene data show CDR1 as SGHVS and CDR2 as FNYEAQ. Deletions cut 1 base from V and 9 bases from J, with 16 bases between. CDR3 DNA: TGTGCCAGCAGCTTAGGTCTGAGTGGGTTCTCTGAGCAGTTCTTC. It translates to CASSLGLSGFSEQFF.

This chain uses TRBV10-3 with TRBJ1-5; no firm D call. Germline lookup yields CDR1 ENHRY and CDR2 SYGVKD. V lost 1 base and J 1 base, leaving 8 bases between the germline ends. The CDR3 is 15 amino acids. CDR3 loop: CAISEFLPSNQPQHF. The CDR3 DNA reads as TGTGCCATCAGTGAGTTCCTCCCCAGCAATCAGCCCCAGCATTTT.

The genes are TRBV7-2 and TRBJ1-3; D remains ambiguous. Trimming left V 3 bases short and J 0 bases short, with 6 bases between. This CDR3 contains 14 residues. CDR1 is SGHTA and CDR2 is FQGNSA in the germline V gene. This CDR3 reads CASSLGYSGNTIYF. For the CDR3, the DNA is TGTGCCAGCAGCTTGGGGTACTCTGGAAACACCATATATTTT.

As for this clone: This sample includes further DNA sequences coding for the same CDR3. The chain uses TRBV20-1 and TRBJ2-1; D unclear. Trimming took off 4 bases at V and 3 bases at J, with 4 bases between the two ends. Germline V lookup: CDR1 DFQATT, CDR2 SNEGSKA (reference sequence). The CDR3 consists of 11 residues. Here the CDR3 reads CSATGYNEQFF. The CDR3 DNA reads TGCAGTGCTACGGGCTACAATGAGCAGTTCTTC.